This T cell receptor beta chain was profiled in a study of regulatory T cells in long-lasting Graves disease. Study-wide background: The study enrolled newly diagnosed Graves' patients on antithyroid drugs under 3 months.

A remark on this clonotype: Its antigen is unidentified.

The time point was: newly diagnosed GD, antithyroid drugs for less than 3 months. The TCR library was prepared using RNA isolated from PBMCs. With iRepertoire HTBI primers and Arm-PCR of CDR3 regions, TCR beta libraries were built. MiXCR, run by TCRdb on the multiplex PCR reads, gives a single entry per CDR3 protein. The data hold 450,000 to 650,000 distinct CDR3 sequences, with roughly a sixth observed a single time. Germline CDR1 ENHRY, CDR2 SYGVKD. Unmatched junction bases numbered 3, after V lost 10 bases and J lost 7 bases. The CDR3 has 12 amino acids. Study-level findings and limits: Favored gene segments in persistent disease were TRBV28, TRBJ1-2 and TRBJ2-5.

Another study also made use of these data, one on T cells in Graves' hyperthyroidism and ophthalmopathy. That paper notes: During a first-round RT-PCR of the TCR CDR3, the HTBI primer set was used.

V and J are TRBV10-3 and TRBJ2-2, with TRBD2 matching over 10 bases. This receptor was obtained from a woman aged 35-60 years with Graves disease. The specimen comprised peripheral blood mononuclear cells (PBMCs), sampled at new diagnosis, from a patient treated with antithyroid drugs. CDR3 sequence: CATGTSVGELFF. In DNA, the CDR3 is TGTGCCACAGGGACTAGCGTCGGGGAGCTGTTTTTT.